This TCR beta chain is from a study of OX40 agonist ivuxolimab in advanced cancers. For the study at large: In this trial design, patients received ivuxolimab intravenously at 0.01 to 10 mg/kg every 2 weeks.

This clone was recorded once. The repertoire was sequenced with immunoSEQ multiplex PCR; TCRdb's copy has only in-frame clones and lacks some. The sample holds some 16,000 clones, roughly three quarters seen once. The germline CDR1 and CDR2 sequences are SEHNR and FQNEAQ (reference sequence). The CDR3 is 12 amino acids. The TCR was taken from an adult with an advanced solid tumor such as melanoma, head and neck, liver or kidney cancer. This specimen consisted of CD4+ or CD8+ T cells sorted from blood, obtained in a trial of the OX40 agonist ivuxolimab. The chain joins TRBV7-9 to TRBJ2-2; 9 bases line up with TRBD2. The CDR3 nucleotides read TGTGGCGCGGGGGGGGACACCGGGGAGCTGTTTTTT. Encoded protein: CGAGGDTGELFF.